Here is one T cell receptor beta chain with its context. Measured with immunoSEQ multiplex PCR; TCRdb has only the in-frame clones, and not every one. The data show roughly 43,000 clones, with roughly 88% seen just once and approximately 50% held by the top ten. This sample is drawn from a study of OX40 agonist ivuxolimab in advanced cancers. The V segment lost 4 bases and the J segment 5 bases; nucleotides outside the gene matches: 12. The CDR3 covers 17 residues. Per the germline V gene, CDR1 is GTSNPN and CDR2 is SVGIG (reference sequence). This specimen was CD4+ or CD8+ T cells sorted from blood, taken in a trial of the OX40 agonist ivuxolimab. This sequence originates from an adult with an advanced solid tumor such as melanoma, head and neck, liver or kidney cancer. The chain is built from TRBV30 and TRBJ2-2; 11 positions match TRBD2. CDR3 nucleotides: TGTGCCTGGATCGGGACTAGCGGAAAGACCTGGACCGGGGAGCTGTTTTTT. Amino acids: CAWIGTSGKTWTGELFF.